The T cell receptor beta chain under discussion was sequenced for a study of cytomegalovirus exposure and HLA in healthy donors. The PCR had 60 Vbeta and 13 Jbeta primers. Original data processing: Per a later analysis, the number of unique TCR beta chains was approximately 80 million, of which some 9.9 million were shared. Clones were read by immunoSEQ multiplex PCR, and TCRdb kept only the in-frame ones, dropping some. That table furnishes V, J and clone size, whereas the DNA furnished D and trimming. This sample has fewer than 200,000 clones, with over 75% found just once. Broader study findings: Looking again later, the authors saw that most CMV-associated TCR beta chains seemed HLA-restricted. The study put 150 to 200 TCR beta chains on its list as cytomegalovirus-associated.

This clone was picked up one time. Its antigen is undetermined. CDR3 size: 17 residues. J gave up 5 bases and V 4 bases, and 13 bases lay outside the gene matches. The germline V gene has CDR1 MNHNS and CDR2 SASEGT. This clonotype originated in a man in his forties or fifties in good health and CMV-seropositive. V and J are TRBV6-1 and TRBJ2-2; 7 bases agree with TRBD1. Sequenced sample: PBMCs. CDR3 amino acids: CASSVGQTSLFTGELFF. As DNA, the CDR3 is TGTGCCAGCAGTGTGGGACAGACAAGTTTATTTACCGGGGAGCTGTTTTTT.